This T cell receptor beta chain was captured by sequencing in a study of T cell responses to AZD1222 COVID-19 vaccine. Study-wide results and limits: In the spike-specific TCR repertoire, nearly half reportedly target unmutated variant regions.

Sequencing was performed with immunoSEQ multiplex PCR; in TCRdb, only in-frame clones are kept and a portion is missing. The table shows 130,000 to 150,000 clones, with around 89% occurring only once. The V gene lost 1 base and the J gene lost 3 bases, with 6 bases spanning the gap. This CDR3 is 13 amino acids long. A word on this clone: What it binds is not known.

This clonotype originated in an adult in good health. The J gene is TRBJ1-2, the V gene TRBV12-3 or TRBV12-4; D gene ambiguous. This material consisted of peripheral blood, taken on day 0 of AZD1222 vaccination. Here the CDR3 DNA reads TGTGCCAGCAGTTTAGACAGATACTATGGCTACACCTTC. It codes for CASSLDRYYGYTF.